This T cell receptor beta chain came from a study of blood T cell repertoires in COVID-19. As for the study in general: Researchers got acute and convalescent COVID-19 samples from the United States, Italy and Spain. The cDNA or gDNA used as material had been derived from T cells, B-cell-depleted T cells, or PBMCs.

In the authors' workflow: Using reference gene primer amplification, nucleated cell counts were estimated. Sequencing used immunoSEQ multiplex PCR; TCRdb keeps in-frame clones, though not all of them. The V and J calls and the clone size are those of that table, but D and trimming were determined from the DNA. Among fewer than 250,000 clones listed, roughly 90% were seen once. Germline V CDR1 and CDR2: SNHLY, FYNNEI. The junction had 5 bases not matched to a gene; V was cut back by 5 bases and J by 5 bases. The CDR3 contains 14 residues. This clone turned up a few times. The chain joins TRBV2 to TRBJ2-7, with 11 bases that match TRBD1. The sequence was obtained from a man aged 55-75 years who had recovered from COVID-19. The material sequenced was peripheral blood. The CDR3 loop is CASSFRDRGNEQYF. The CDR3 DNA follows: TGTGCCAGCAGTTTCCGGGACAGGGGGAACGAGCAGTACTTC.